This TCR beta chain was sequenced during a study of cytomegalovirus exposure and HLA in healthy donors. The approximately 120-subject validation cohort, separate from the roughly 700-subject first cohort, included the donors. The protocol was immunoSEQ multiplex PCR, while the TCRdb copy is restricted to in-frame clones and leaves out a portion. This table holds roughly 130,000 clones, roughly 89% found once. Germline V gives CDR1 MGHDK, CDR2 SYGVNS. There are 13 residues in the CDR3. V lost 4 bases and J lost 3, with 8 bases in between. This receptor was taken from a man in his thirties or forties in good health and CMV-seronegative. J is TRBJ2-3 and V is TRBV25-1, with TRBD1 as a possible D gene (6 bases). Input material: PBMCs. CDR3 sequence: CASSGQGTDTQYF. CDR3 bases: TGTGCCAGCAGTGGCCAGGGGACAGATACGCAGTATTTT.